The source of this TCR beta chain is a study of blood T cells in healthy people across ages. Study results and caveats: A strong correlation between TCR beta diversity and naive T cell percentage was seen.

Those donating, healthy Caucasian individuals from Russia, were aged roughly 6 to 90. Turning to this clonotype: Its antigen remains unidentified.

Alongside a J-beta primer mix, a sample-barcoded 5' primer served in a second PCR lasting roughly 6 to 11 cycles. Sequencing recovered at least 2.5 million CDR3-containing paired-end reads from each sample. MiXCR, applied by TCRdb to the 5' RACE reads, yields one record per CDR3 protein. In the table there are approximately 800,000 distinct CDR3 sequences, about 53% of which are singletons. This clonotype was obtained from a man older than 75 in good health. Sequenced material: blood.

The CDR3 DNA follows: TGCGCCAGCGGAGTGACTAGCGGTCACAATGAGCAGTTCTTC. As protein: CASGVTSGHNEQFF. V usage is TRBV5-1 and J usage is TRBJ2-1; 9 bases align to TRBD2. CDR1 SGHRS and CDR2 YFSETQ come from the germline V gene. This CDR3 is built from 14 residues. The V and J ends lost 7 bases and 5 bases, in that order; junction bases with no gene match: 7.